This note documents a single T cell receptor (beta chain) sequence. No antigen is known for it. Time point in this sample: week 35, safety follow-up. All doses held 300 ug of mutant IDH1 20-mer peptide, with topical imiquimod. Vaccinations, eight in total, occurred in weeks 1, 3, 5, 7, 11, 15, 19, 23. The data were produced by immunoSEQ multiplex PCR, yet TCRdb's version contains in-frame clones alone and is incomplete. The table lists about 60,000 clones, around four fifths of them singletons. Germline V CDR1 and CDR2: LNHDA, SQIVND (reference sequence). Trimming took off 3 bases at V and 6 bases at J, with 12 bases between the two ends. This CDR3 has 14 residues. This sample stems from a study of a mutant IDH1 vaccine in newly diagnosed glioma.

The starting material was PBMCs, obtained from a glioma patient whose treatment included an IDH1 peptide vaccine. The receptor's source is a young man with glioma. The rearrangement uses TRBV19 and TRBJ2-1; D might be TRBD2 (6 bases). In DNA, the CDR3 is TGTGCCAGTAGTATGGGCGGGACCTTCAATGAGCAGTTCTTC. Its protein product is CASSMGGTFNEQFF.